This T cell receptor (beta chain) is drawn from a study of cytomegalovirus exposure and HLA in healthy donors. Concerning this clone itself: Its antigen is not identified.

Study results and limitations: The CMV antigen specificity of a few CMV-associated chains was confirmed through in vitro analysis.

Germline V gene sequence: CDR1 MGHDK, CDR2 SYGVNS. V lost 11 bases, J lost 8 bases, and 8 bases stayed unmatched. This CDR3 contains 13 residues. Sequencing was performed with immunoSEQ multiplex PCR; in TCRdb, only in-frame clones are kept and a portion is missing. The sample records tens of thousands of clones, 90% to 95% being singletons. The chain employs TRBV25-1 and TRBJ2-1; 11 positions agree with TRBD2. The sequenced sample was PBMCs. The receptor's source is a woman in her late teens or twenties in good health and CMV-seropositive. This CDR3 reads CAQGLAAPYEQFF. The CDR3 DNA follows: TGTGCCCAGGGACTAGCGGCCCCATATGAGCAGTTCTTC.